Listed below are T cell receptor beta chains from one sample, sequenced in a study of control samples from healthy donors and cancer patients. The table came from immunoSEQ multiplex PCR; TCRdb's copy has only in-frame clones and leaves some out. The sample consists of 120,000 or so clones, 70% to 90% of them appearing once. The sequenced sample was blood. Source of these receptors: a man in his fifties or sixties in good health. Both conserved end residues are part of each CDR3. A D gene is named only where the DNA matches it firmly. Some rows mark clone size as missing; the rest say once, few, many or name a class of expanded clone.

size,D,J,V,DNA,CDR3
NA,NA,TRBJ1-2,TRBV19,TGTGCCAGTAGTCCCATTGACGGCCAGGGCGGCGGCTACACCTTC,CASSPIDGQGGGYTF
NA,NA,TRBJ1-5,TRBV19,TGTGCCAGTAGTACCGGGACACCGAATAGCAATCAGCCCCAGCATTTT,CASSTGTPNSNQPQHF
NA,TRBD1,TRBJ1-5,TRBV28,TGTGCCAGCAGTCCCACAGGGGGCGGCAATCAGCCCCAGCATTTT,CASSPTGGGNQPQHF
NA,NA,TRBJ2-2,TRBV11-2,TGTGCCAGCAGCGTTACAGGGTTCGGGCCCGGGGAGCTGTTTTTT,CASSVTGFGPGELFF
NA,NA,TRBJ2-3,TRBV7-2,TGTGCCAGCAGCTCCTTCCCCACAGGGCTCACAGATACGCAGTATTTT,CASSSFPTGLTDTQYF
NA,TRBD1,TRBJ1-1,TRBV18,TGTGCCAGCTCCCAAGGACAGGAGAACACTGAAGCTTTCTTT,CASSQGQENTEAFF
few,NA,TRBJ1-6,TRBV5-1,TGCGCCAGCAGCTCAGCCCAGGGGCAGCTAGTGAATTCACCCCTCCACTTT,CASSSAQGQLVNSPLHF
once,NA,TRBJ1-5,TRBV16,TGTGCCAGCAGCGGACAACATCCCAGAGGGATAACCCAGCCCCAGCATTTT,CASSGQHPRGITQPQHF
NA,TRBD1,TRBJ1-2,TRBV28,TGTGCCAGCAGCCCCGGACAGGGGGCGCGATTAATAGCCTACACCTTC,CASSPGQGARLIAYTF
NA,NA,TRBJ1-1,TRBV27,TGTGCCAGCGGGAAACAGCCCTCCACGTCTTTCTTT,CASGKQPSTSFF
NA,NA,TRBJ2-1,TRBV11-2,TGTGCCAGCAGCGCACAAGTCGGGGTCAGGAAGAACAATGAGCAGTTCTTC,CASSAQVGVRKNNEQFF
NA,TRBD1,TRBJ1-1,TRBV4-1,TGCGCCAGCAGCCGAGGGGACAGGGATAACACTGAAGCTTTCTTT,CASSRGDRDNTEAFF
NA,TRBD2,TRBJ2-1,TRBV2,TGTGCCAGCCTTTTGCAGCGGGGTTACAATGAGCAGTTCTTC,CASLLQRGYNEQFF
NA,NA,TRBJ1-6,TRBV6-1,TGTGCCAGCAGTGAAGCTGTAGACTATAATTCACCCCTCCACTTT,CASSEAVDYNSPLHF
NA,TRBD1,TRBJ2-1,TRBV2,TGTGCCAGCGGCCTGACGAGGGCAGGGGGAACGGGCAATGAGCAGTTCTTC,CASGLTRAGGTGNEQFF
NA,NA,TRBJ2-3,TRBV13,TGTGCCAGCAGCGTCGCGGACGTAACACCCACGGATACGCAGTATTTT,CASSVADVTPTDTQYF
NA,NA,TRBJ1-1,TRBV12-3/TRBV12-4,TGTGCCAGCAGCCTTCACAGGGTCTCTGAAGCTTTCTTT,CASSLHRVSEAFF
NA,TRBD2,TRBJ2-3,TRBV7-3,TGTGCCAGCAGCTTATTCCCGGGACTATCCACAGATACGCAGTATTTT,CASSLFPGLSTDTQYF
NA,TRBD1,TRBJ1-2,TRBV29-1,TGCAGCACAATGCTAATGACAGGGGACTATGGCTACACCTTC,CSTMLMTGDYGYTF
NA,NA,TRBJ1-1,TRBV28,TGTGCCAGCAGTTTATCCAAGGCAGAGGCTTTCTTT,CASSLSKAEAFF
NA,TRBD1,TRBJ1-5,TRBV5-5,TGTGCCAGCAGCTTATCAGGGGGATATAGCAATCAGCCCCAGCATTTT,CASSLSGGYSNQPQHF
NA,TRBD1,TRBJ1-2,TRBV7-9,TGTGCCAGCAATCCGGGACAGGGAGTAGATGGCTACACCTTC,CASNPGQGVDGYTF
NA,NA,TRBJ1-6,TRBV21-1,TGTGCCAGCACCGCCGGACAGGGTTCTTATAATTCACCCCTCCACTTT,CASTAGQGSYNSPLHF
NA,NA,TRBJ1-5,TRBV19,TGTGCCAGTCAGGGTCCTAGCAATCAGCCCCAGCATTTT,CASQGPSNQPQHF
NA,TRBD2,TRBJ2-2,TRBV3-1/TRBV3-2,TGTGCCAGCAGCCTTCTACCCGGGACTAGCGCCGGGGAGCTGTTTTTT,CASSLLPGTSAGELFF
NA,NA,TRBJ1-1,TRBV12-3/TRBV12-4,TGTGCCAGCAGTCTGGACACTGAAGCTTTCTTT,CASSLDTEAFF
NA,NA,TRBJ2-7,TRBV5-1,TGCGCCAGCAGCCATGACACTACTTCCTACGAGCAGTACTTC,CASSHDTTSYEQYF
NA,TRBD1,TRBJ1-1,TRBV2,TGTGCCAGCAGGGGACAGGGGCTGATGAACACTGAAGCTTTCTTT,CASRGQGLMNTEAFF
NA,NA,TRBJ2-7,TRBV2,TGTGCCAGCAAGCCGGGGGCCTCATACTACGAGCAGTACTTC,CASKPGASYYEQYF
NA,TRBD1,TRBJ2-5,TRBV28,TGTGCCAGCAGTTTATGGGGACAGATGCAAGAGACCCAGTACTTC,CASSLWGQMQETQYF
NA,NA,TRBJ2-5,TRBV6-5,TGTGCCAGCAGTTACGGGACTCAAGAGACCCAGTACTTC,CASSYGTQETQYF
NA,NA,TRBJ1-4,TRBV12-3/TRBV12-4,TGTGCCAGCAGTTTATCGGGGGGCGAAAAACTGTTTTTT,CASSLSGGEKLFF
NA,NA,TRBJ1-5,TRBV7-2,TGTGCCAGCAGCCTAAAACCGGACGGCTATCAGCCCCAGCATTTT,CASSLKPDGYQPQHF
NA,NA,TRBJ1-5,TRBV6-6,TGTGCCAGCAGTTACCCCGATCAGCCCCAGCATTTT,CASSYPDQPQHF
NA,NA,TRBJ1-3,TRBV6-5,TGTGCCAGCAGCTCCCGGGTCCCTTCGTTGGACACCATATATTTT,CASSSRVPSLDTIYF
NA,NA,TRBJ2-7,TRBV28,TGTGCCAGCAGTCTGTTGACAGGGCGGGGCGAGCAGTACTTC,CASSLLTGRGEQYF
NA,NA,TRBJ2-6,TRBV29-1,TGCAGCGTTGAGTTGACGGGGGCCAACGTCCTGACTTTC,CSVELTGANVLTF
few,NA,TRBJ2-5,TRBV6-2/TRBV6-3,TGTGCCAGCAGTTACCCCCCGCAGGGCGAGACCCAGTACTTC,CASSYPPQGETQYF
NA,NA,TRBJ1-2,TRBV5-1,TGCGCCAGCCGCCTCGACGATATTTATGGCTACACCTTC,CASRLDDIYGYTF
NA,TRBD1,TRBJ1-1,TRBV9,TGTGCCAGCAGCCCCTCCCGGACAGGTATGAACACTGAAGCTTTCTTT,CASSPSRTGMNTEAFF
NA,TRBD1,TRBJ1-1,TRBV29-1,TGCAGTGTGGGGGGGACAGGGTGGAACACTGAAGCTTTCTTT,CSVGGTGWNTEAFF
NA,TRBD1,TRBJ1-2,TRBV19,TGTGCCAGTAGTCCCATTACAGGGGCACCAACCTCCGGCTACACCTTC,CASSPITGAPTSGYTF
NA,NA,TRBJ1-2,TRBV18,TGTGCCAGCTCACCGTGGGACTCCATGGGCCCTTATGGCTACACCTTC,CASSPWDSMGPYGYTF
NA,TRBD1,TRBJ2-7,TRBV9,TGTGCCAGCAGCGTCAACCAGGGACAGGGCTACGAGCAGTACTTC,CASSVNQGQGYEQYF
NA,NA,TRBJ2-1,TRBV4-1,TGCGCCAGCAGCCTTACTGTTGGGGTAGATGAGCAGTTCTTC,CASSLTVGVDEQFF
NA,TRBD1,TRBJ1-2,TRBV12-3/TRBV12-4,TGTGCCAGCAGTTCGGGACAGTATGGCTACACCTTC,CASSSGQYGYTF
NA,TRBD1,TRBJ1-1,TRBV9,TGTGCCAGCAGCGTAGGGGGAGGGGGCTGGGGCCGGAAGAACACTGAAGCTTTCTTT,CASSVGGGGWGRKNTEAFF
NA,TRBD1,TRBJ1-1,TRBV10-1,TGCGCCAGCAGTGATTCCGGGACAGGGAAAACTGAAGCTTTCTTT,CASSDSGTGKTEAFF
NA,TRBD1,TRBJ1-4,TRBV5-1,TGCGCCAGCAGCTTGGTGGTTTTGGACAGGGAAGAAAAACTGTTTTTT,CASSLVVLDREEKLFF
once,NA,TRBJ2-5,TRBV27,TGTGCCAGCAGTTTAATGGGGCTACAAGAGACCCAGTACTTC,CASSLMGLQETQYF
NA,TRBD1,TRBJ1-3,TRBV7-8,TGTGCCAGCAGCCTAGGGGGCGCAACTGGAAACACCATATATTTT,CASSLGGATGNTIYF
NA,NA,TRBJ1-1,TRBV5-1,TGCGCAAGCTCAAAGGGAAACACTGAAGCTTTCTTT,CASSKGNTEAFF
NA,NA,TRBJ2-3,TRBV10-3,TGTGCCATCAGTGAGCCTCCGGGAGATACGCAGTATTTT,CAISEPPGDTQYF
NA,TRBD1,TRBJ1-1,TRBV18,TGTGCCAGCTCACCTCAAGAGACAGGGGTCAACACTGAAGCTTTCTTT,CASSPQETGVNTEAFF
NA,TRBD2,TRBJ2-3,TRBV7-3,TGTGCCAGCACCACTGCCGGCGGGGGGGCCGGCGGCACAGATACGCAGTATTTT,CASTTAGGGAGGTDTQYF
NA,NA,TRBJ2-6,TRBV7-8,TGTGCCAGCAGCTTGGGCCGTACAGTCTCTGGGGCCAACGTCCTGACTTTC,CASSLGRTVSGANVLTF